The next 28 T cell receptor beta chains were all read from a single sample in a study of cytomegalovirus exposure and HLA in healthy donors. PCR was performed using 60 Vbeta and 13 Jbeta primers. Clones were sequenced by immunoSEQ multiplex PCR, and TCRdb holds only the in-frame ones, with some missing. The sample contains roughly 100,000 clones, 60% to 80% of which appear only once. Input material: PBMCs. These receptors were collected from a man in his thirties or forties in good health and CMV-seronegative.

The rearrangement links TRBV28 to TRBJ2-3; 7 nucleotides agree with TRBD2. The ends lost 6 bases at V and 3 bases at J; junction bases unmatched: 6. This CDR3 spans 14 amino acids. CDR1 and CDR2 (germline): MDHEN, SYDVKM. The DNA of the CDR3 is TGTGCCAGCAGAATCGGGGGGTCGACAGATACGCAGTATTTT. Translation gives CASRIGGSTDTQYF.

The chain uses TRBV11-2 and TRBJ2-3; tentative D call: TRBD2 (5 bases). CDR1 is SGHAT and CDR2 is FQNNGV in the germline V gene. The ends were cut back, 3 bases at V and 0 bases at J, with 10 bases in the middle. CDR3 length: 15 residues. The CDR3 is CASSLGSGSTDTQYF. The CDR3, as DNA: TGTGCCAGCAGCTTGGGGAGCGGCAGCACAGATACGCAGTATTTT.

The rearrangement uses TRBV7-2 and TRBJ1-2; D gene ambiguous. The CDR3 runs 14 residues. Between the trimmed V and J ends, which lost 1 base and 8 bases, there was a span of 14 bases. Looked up from germline, CDR1 is SGHTA and CDR2 is FQGNSA. The CDR3 spells CASSLDVRLEGYTF. The DNA of the CDR3 is TGTGCCAGCAGCTTAGACGTCCGACTGGAGGGCTACACCTTC.

This chain links TRBV5-4 with TRBJ1-2, with unresolved D. Trimming cost V 4 bases and J 4 bases, with 14 bases left between them. There are 14 residues in the CDR3. In germline, CDR1 is SGHNT, CDR2 YYREEE (reference sequence). CDR3 region: CASSLEGRSYGYTF. The CDR3 nucleotides read TGTGCCAGCAGCCTTGAGGGAAGGTCCTATGGCTACACCTTC.

V is TRBV5-4 and J is TRBJ2-3, with 7 bases lining up with TRBD1. CDR1 and CDR2 from the germline V gene are SGHNT and YYREEE (reference sequence). V lost 4 bases and J lost 0; bases outside the gene matches: 8. The CDR3 length is 16 residues. The CDR3 here is CASSPGTDPSTDTQYF. The CDR3 DNA reads as TGTGCCAGCAGCCCAGGGACAGATCCTAGCACAGATACGCAGTATTTT.

The V call is TRBV7-3, the J call TRBJ2-7; maybe TRBD2 (6 bases). Germline loops: CDR1 SGHTA, CDR2 FQGTGA. The CDR3 has 16 residues. The V end was cut by 5 bases, the J end by 2 bases, with 19 bases between. Here the CDR3 reads CASSLNRAGTAYEQYF. The DNA of the CDR3 is TGTGCCAGCAGCCTCAACCGGGCGGGGACGGCCTACGAGCAGTACTTC.

The rearrangement joins TRBV7-3 to TRBJ2-7; tentative D call: TRBD2 (5 bases). CDR1 and CDR2 (germline): SGHTA, FQGTGA. CDR3 length: 15 residues. V lost 2 bases, J lost 2 bases, and 13 bases lay in between. CDR3: CASSLGRVDTYEQYF. The CDR3 nucleotides read TGTGCCAGCAGCTTAGGGCGGGTCGACACCTACGAGCAGTACTTC.

This chain joins TRBV7-2 and TRBJ2-3, with TRBD2 matching over 10 bases. Unmatched junction bases numbered 4, after V lost 3 bases and J lost 1 base. The CDR3 extends over 16 amino acids. Germline V gives CDR1 SGHTA, CDR2 FQGNSA. CDR3 nucleotide sequence: TGTGCCAGCAGCTTGGCCGGGACTAGCGGCACAGATACGCAGTATTTT. Amino acids: CASSLAGTSGTDTQYF.

The chain couples TRBV28 to TRBJ1-1; weak D call: TRBD1 (5 bases). The V end lost 3 bases, the J end lost 1 base, and 15 bases lay between the germline ends. The CDR3 covers 16 residues. From germline, CDR1 is MDHEN and CDR2 SYDVKM. CDR3 amino acids: CASSLGTAGSNTEAFF. CDR3 nucleotide sequence: TGTGCCAGCAGTTTGGGGACTGCAGGGTCGAACACTGAAGCTTTCTTT.

The rearrangement links TRBV7-9 to TRBJ2-1, with 10 bases matching TRBD1. This CDR3 region has 17 residues. The trim removed 5 bases at V and 12 bases at J, leaving 19 bases unmatched. CDR1 SEHNR and CDR2 FQNEAQ come from the germline V gene (reference sequence). The CDR3 DNA is TGTGCCAGCAGCCCTCAAGAATCGGGACAGGGGAAGGTCGGGCAGTTCTTC. Its translation: CASSPQESGQGKVGQFF.

The J gene is TRBJ1-3, the V gene TRBV7-8; D gene uncertain. V gave up 5 bases and J gave up 0 bases, with 11 bases separating them. CDR1 is SGHVS and CDR2 is FQNEAQ in the germline V gene. CDR3 length: 15 residues. The CDR3 spells CASSPRIGSGNTIYF. The CDR3 DNA follows: TGTGCCAGCAGCCCTCGAATCGGCTCTGGAAACACCATATATTTT.

This clone turned up a few times. This rearrangement joins TRBV6-1 to TRBJ2-4; D possibly corresponds to TRBD1 (5 bases). The length of the CDR3 is 13 residues. CDR1 is MNHNS, CDR2 SASEGT, per germline. V lost 6 bases to trimming and J lost 10 bases, with 16 bases between them. For the CDR3, the DNA is TGTGCCAGCAGCCCCGGGCAGGGTGGAATTCAGTACTTC. Its protein product is CASSPGQGGIQYF.

The genes are TRBV6-5 and TRBJ2-1; 7 bases match TRBD1. CDR3 length equals 15 residues. Germline V lookup: CDR1 MNHEY, CDR2 SVGAGI. The V segment lost 6 bases and the J segment 2 bases; nucleotides outside the gene matches: 7. The CDR3 loop is CASRDRQGPYNEQFF. Here the CDR3 DNA reads TGTGCCAGCAGAGATCGACAGGGACCCTACAATGAGCAGTTCTTC.

The chain carries TRBV11-2 and TRBJ2-1, with 7 bases identical to TRBD1. After removal of 5 bases from V and 6 bases from J, the junction contained 10 bases not matched to a gene. The CDR3 has 15 residues. CDR1 is SGHAT and CDR2 is FQNNGV in the germline V gene. In DNA form, the CDR3 reads TGTGCCAGCAGCCCTCGGACAGGTTTGGGCAATGAGCAGTTCTTC. Amino acid sequence: CASSPRTGLGNEQFF.

Only a few counts were recorded for this clone. This sequence joins TRBV28 and TRBJ1-1, with D hard to call. This CDR3 region has 16 residues. V lost 2 bases and J 6 bases, leaving 19 bases between the germline ends. Germline CDR1 MDHEN, CDR2 SYDVKM. The CDR3 sequence is CASSLKPGGPGAEAFF. CDR3 DNA sequence: TGTGCCAGCAGTTTAAAGCCTGGCGGGCCCGGAGCTGAAGCTTTCTTT. The full variable domain, in which reference TRBV28 and TRBJ1-1 provide the parts outside the CDR3, is DVKVTQSSRYLVKRTGEKVFLECVQDMDHENMFWYRQDPGLGLRLIYFSYDVKMKEKGDIPEGYSVSREKKERFSLILESASTNQTSMYLCASSLKPGGPGAEAFFGQGTRLTVV.

This clone has just a few counts. The rearrangement links TRBV5-1 to TRBJ2-3; 7 bases map to TRBD1. V was pared by 1 base and J by 1 base, with 3 bases of the junction left unmatched. CDR3 size: 15 residues. CDR1 and CDR2 from the germline V gene are SGHRS and YFSETQ. The CDR3 protein is CASSLTGEGTDTQYF. CDR3 coding DNA: TGCGCCAGCAGCTTGACAGGGGAAGGCACAGATACGCAGTATTTT.

There are a few counts of this clone. The rearrangement uses TRBV19 and TRBJ2-7, with 9 bases that match TRBD1. The CDR3 extends over 15 amino acids. Looked up from germline, CDR1 is LNHDA and CDR2 is SQIVND (reference sequence). V lost 3 bases and J lost 4; bases outside the gene matches: 7. DNA of the CDR3: TGTGCCAGTAGTATCCGGGACAGGGCCTTGTACGAGCAGTACTTC. Encoded protein: CASSIRDRALYEQYF. Full variable domain (outside the CDR3, taken from reference TRBV19 and TRBJ2-7): DGGITQSPKYLFRKEGQNVTLSCEQNLNHDAMYWYRQDPGQGLRLIYYSQIVNDFQKGDIAEGYSVSREKKESFPLTVTSAQKNPTAFYLCASSIRDRALYEQYFGPGTRLTVT.

This clone has only a few counts. The chain combines TRBV28 with TRBJ1-1; TRBD1 agrees at 7 bases. The ends lost 6 bases at V and 1 base at J; junction bases unmatched: 8. This CDR3 is built from 15 residues. Germline CDR1 MDHEN, CDR2 SYDVKM. This CDR3 is CASRYTGEKNTEAFF. In nucleotides, the CDR3 is TGTGCCAGCAGGTACACAGGGGAAAAGAACACTGAAGCTTTCTTT.

This clone was observed a handful of times. The rearrangement joins TRBV19 to TRBJ1-5; D is uncertain. The germline gives CDR1 LNHDA, CDR2 SQIVND (reference sequence). V shed 5 bases and J shed 4 bases, with 18 bases lying between them. CDR3 length equals 16 residues. This chain's CDR3 is CASSPKSFSENQPQHF. CDR3 nucleotide sequence: TGTGCCAGTAGTCCTAAGTCTTTCTCGGAGAATCAGCCCCAGCATTTT.

The gene calls are TRBV5-1 and TRBJ2-1, with TRBD2 matching over 8 bases. CDR1 and CDR2 from the germline V gene are SGHRS and YFSETQ. The V segment lost 4 bases and the J segment 0 bases; nucleotides outside the gene matches: 6. The length of the CDR3 is 16 residues. This CDR3 is CASSRAGDLSYNEQFF. The CDR3 coding sequence is TGCGCCAGCAGCAGAGCGGGGGACCTCTCCTACAATGAGCAGTTCTTC.

The chain recombines TRBV11-2 with TRBJ2-7; 10 bases fit TRBD1. Germline lookup yields CDR1 SGHAT and CDR2 FQNNGV. V was clipped by 4 bases and J by 2 bases; unmatched bases: 5. This CDR3 has 15 residues. CDR3 DNA sequence: TGTGCCAGCAGCTGGGACAGGGGCATTACCTACGAGCAGTACTTC. Its protein is CASSWDRGITYEQYF.

The CDR3 DNA follows: TGTGCCAGTATCAACGACGGACATAGCAATCAGCCCCAGCATTTT. Encoded protein: CASINDGHSNQPQHF. V usage is TRBV19 and J usage is TRBJ1-5; tentatively, D is TRBD1 (5 bases). There are 15 residues in the CDR3. Per the germline V gene, CDR1 is LNHDA and CDR2 is SQIVND (reference sequence). Trimming removed 7 bases from V and 0 bases from J, with 13 bases in between.

The chain has TRBV29-1 and TRBJ1-1; possibly TRBD1 for D (5 bases). Deletions cut 8 bases from V and 2 bases from J, with 12 bases between. The CDR3 length is 12 residues. Per the germline V gene, CDR1 is SQVTM and CDR2 is ANQGSEA. CDR3 nucleotides: TGCAGCTCTCGTCAGGGAAACACTGAAGCTTTCTTT. Protein: CSSRQGNTEAFF.

The J gene is TRBJ2-5, the V gene TRBV7-2; 7 nucleotides agree with TRBD1. Germline CDR1 SGHTA, CDR2 FQGNSA. V was clipped by 4 bases and J by 2 bases; unmatched bases: 1. The CDR3 is made up of 13 amino acids. The CDR3 here is CASSWDRQETQYF. The DNA of the CDR3 is TGTGCCAGCAGCTGGGACAGACAAGAGACCCAGTACTTC.

This clone was seen just once. This sequence joins TRBV11-3 and TRBJ2-7, with 7 bases aligning to TRBD1. Germline CDR1 reads SGHNT; CDR2 reads YENEEA. This CDR3 region has 14 residues. The junction had 8 bases not matched to a gene; V was cut back by 4 bases and J by 5 bases. The CDR3 region has the DNA TGTGCCAGCAGCTCTCGGGACAGTTTGGACGAGCAGTACTTC. This translates into CASSSRDSLDEQYF.

The CDR3 region is CASSPGQTTYNEQFF. CDR3 DNA: TGCGCCAGCAGCCCGGGACAGACAACCTACAATGAGCAGTTCTTC. The gene calls are TRBV5-1 and TRBJ2-1, with TRBD1 identical over 7 bases. The CDR3 is 15 amino acids. The germline gives CDR1 SGHRS, CDR2 YFSETQ. The ends lost 4 bases at V and 2 bases at J; junction bases unmatched: 6.

The chain employs TRBV6-6 and TRBJ2-1, with D possibly being TRBD2 (6 bases). Germline CDR1 MNHNY, CDR2 SVGAGI (reference sequence). The V gene lost 8 bases and the J gene lost 4 bases, with 12 bases spanning the gap. CDR3 length equals 13 residues. CDR3 sequence: CASWEDSYNEQFF. CDR3 DNA sequence: TGTGCCAGCTGGGAGGACTCTTACAATGAGCAGTTCTTC.

About this clone itself: Other DNA sequences in the sample encode the same CDR3. The chain uses TRBV28 and TRBJ1-5, with a tentative D call TRBD1 (6 bases). Germline V CDR1 and CDR2: MDHEN, SYDVKM. The CDR3 covers 18 residues. Trimming removed 5 bases from V and 1 base from J, with 21 bases in between. CDR3: CASSILTPSGGSNQPQHF. The CDR3 coding sequence is TGTGCCAGCAGTATTCTAACCCCAAGCGGGGGCAGCAATCAGCCCCAGCATTTT.